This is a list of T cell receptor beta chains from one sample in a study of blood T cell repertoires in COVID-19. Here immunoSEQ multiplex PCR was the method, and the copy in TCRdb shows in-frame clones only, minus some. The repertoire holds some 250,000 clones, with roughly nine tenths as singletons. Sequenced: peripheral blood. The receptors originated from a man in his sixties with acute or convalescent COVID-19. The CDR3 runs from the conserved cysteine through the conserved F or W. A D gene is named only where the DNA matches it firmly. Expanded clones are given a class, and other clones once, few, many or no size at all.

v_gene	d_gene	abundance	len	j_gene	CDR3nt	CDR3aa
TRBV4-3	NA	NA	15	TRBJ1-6	TGCGCCAGCAGCCACACAGTATCTGTCGAATCACCCCTCCACTTT	CASSHTVSVESPLHF
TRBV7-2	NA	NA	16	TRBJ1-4	TGTGCCAGCAGCTTAGCGGGTCAGGGGCTTAATGAAAAACTGTTTTTT	CASSLAGQGLNEKLFF
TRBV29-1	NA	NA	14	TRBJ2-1	TGCAGCGTCGGACCGGGGTGGACCTACAATGAGCAGTTCTTC	CSVGPGWTYNEQFF
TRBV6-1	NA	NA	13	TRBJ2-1	TGTGCCAGCAGTGAGAGCTCCTACAATGAGCAGTTCTTC	CASSESSYNEQFF
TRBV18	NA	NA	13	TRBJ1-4	TGTGCCAGCTCACCAGAGGGTTACGAAAAACTGTTTTTT	CASSPEGYEKLFF
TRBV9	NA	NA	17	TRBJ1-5	TGTGCCAGCAGCGTAGAGGGGGTAGGGAGGGGAAATCAGCCCCAGCATTTT	CASSVEGVGRGNQPQHF
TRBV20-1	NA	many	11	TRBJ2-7	TGCAGTGCTCGCAGCTCCTACGAGCAGTACTTC	CSARSSYEQYF
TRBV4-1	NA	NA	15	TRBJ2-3	TGCGCCAGCAGACGCGCGACAGGTAGCACAGATACGCAGTATTTT	CASRRATGSTDTQYF
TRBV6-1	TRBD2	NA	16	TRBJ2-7	TGTGCCAGCAGTGAATTGGGGACTAGCGGGATTTACGAGCAGTACTTC	CASSELGTSGIYEQYF
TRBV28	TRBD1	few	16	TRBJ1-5	TGTGCCAGCAGATCTAAGACAGGGCTTTTCATGCAGCCCCAGCATTTT	CASRSKTGLFMQPQHF
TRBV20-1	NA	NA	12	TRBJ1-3	TGCAGTGCTAGTAGAGTCGAAAACACCATATATTTT	CSASRVENTIYF
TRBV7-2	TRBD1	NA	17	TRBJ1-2	TGTGCCAGCAGCCGGCCGGGACAGAAGGTTCATGGTGATGGCTACACCTTC	CASSRPGQKVHGDGYTF
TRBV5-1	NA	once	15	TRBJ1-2	TGCGCCAGCAGCCCCGGGGAGGAGGTCCGGTATGGCTACACCTTC	CASSPGEEVRYGYTF
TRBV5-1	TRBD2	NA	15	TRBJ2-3	TGCGCCAGCACCCTTCCGGGAGGGGCGACAGATACGCAGTATTTT	CASTLPGGATDTQYF
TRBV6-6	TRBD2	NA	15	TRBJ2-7	TGTGCCAGCACCCAAGGACTAGCGGGTCTTACTGAGCAGTACTTC	CASTQGLAGLTEQYF
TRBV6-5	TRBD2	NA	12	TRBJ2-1	TGTGCGGCTAGCGGCACCTACAATGAGCAGTTCTTC	CAASGTYNEQFF
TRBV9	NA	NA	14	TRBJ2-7	TGTGCCAGCAGCATTACAGGGTCGTCCTACGAGCAGTACTTC	CASSITGSSYEQYF
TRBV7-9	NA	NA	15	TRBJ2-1	TGTGCCAGCAGCTTAAAGGCGACTAGCTACAATGAGCAGTTCTTC	CASSLKATSYNEQFF
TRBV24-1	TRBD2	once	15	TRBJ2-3	TGTGCCACCAGTGATTTTAGCGGGGTTGGAGATACGCAGTATTTT	CATSDFSGVGDTQYF
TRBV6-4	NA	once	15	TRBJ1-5	TGTGCCAGCAGTGAATCGAACAGGGCGGGCCAGCCCCAGCATTTT	CASSESNRAGQPQHF
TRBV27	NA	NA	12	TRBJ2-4	TGTGCCAGCGGGGAGTTTGGAAACATTCAGTACTTC	CASGEFGNIQYF
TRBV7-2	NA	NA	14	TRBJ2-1	TGTGCCAGCAGCCGCTCTGGCCCTAGGAATGAGCAGTTCTTC	CASSRSGPRNEQFF
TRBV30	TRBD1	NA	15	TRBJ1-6	TGTGCCTGGAGTCTGCGACAGGGTATGGATTCACCCCTCCACTTT	CAWSLRQGMDSPLHF
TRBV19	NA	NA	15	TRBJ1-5	TGTGCCAGTAGTATAACGGGGGGCGCGGGTCAGCCCCAGCATTTT	CASSITGGAGQPQHF
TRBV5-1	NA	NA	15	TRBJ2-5	TGCGCCAGCAGCTTGGAGGCTAGCATATGGGAGACCCAGTACTTC	CASSLEASIWETQYF
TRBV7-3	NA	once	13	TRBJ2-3	TGTGCCAGCAGTCCTATAGGCACAGATACGCAGTATTTT	CASSPIGTDTQYF
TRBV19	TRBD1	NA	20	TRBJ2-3	TGTGCCAGTTCTTTTCCACGGGACCTCCCAGGGGGTATTAGCACAGATACGCAGTATTTT	CASSFPRDLPGGISTDTQYF
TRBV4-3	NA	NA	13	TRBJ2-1	TGCGCCAGCAGCCCAACAGGGAACAATGAGCAGTTCTTC	CASSPTGNNEQFF
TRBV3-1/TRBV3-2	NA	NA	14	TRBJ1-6	TGTGCCAGCAGTCGACAGATTAATAATTCACCCCTCCACTTT	CASSRQINNSPLHF
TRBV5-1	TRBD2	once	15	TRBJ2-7	TGCGCCAGCAGCTTGGTGATTAGCGGGAGTGAAGAGCAGTACTTC	CASSLVISGSEEQYF
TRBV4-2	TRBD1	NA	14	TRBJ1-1	TGTGCCAGCAGCAGGGACAGGGAGAACACTGAAGCTTTCTTT	CASSRDRENTEAFF
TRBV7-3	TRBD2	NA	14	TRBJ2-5	TGTGCCAGCAGCTTTAGCGGGATGGGAGAGACCCAGTACTTC	CASSFSGMGETQYF
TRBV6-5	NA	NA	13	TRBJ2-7	TGTGCCAGCAGTTACGGACTCTCCTACGAGCAGTACTTC	CASSYGLSYEQYF
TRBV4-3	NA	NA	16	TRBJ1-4	TGCGCCAGCAGCCAAGATTTAAATACAATAAATGAAAAACTGTTTTTT	CASSQDLNTINEKLFF
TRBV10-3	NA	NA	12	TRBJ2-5	TGTGCCATCGGAGCGGGTCAAGAGACCCAGTACTTC	CAIGAGQETQYF
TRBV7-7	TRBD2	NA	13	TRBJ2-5	TGTGCTAGCAGCCTAGCGGCTCAAGAGACCCAGTACTTC	CASSLAAQETQYF
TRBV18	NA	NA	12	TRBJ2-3	TGTGCCAGCTCACCTAGCGATTATACGCAGTATTTT	CASSPSDYTQYF
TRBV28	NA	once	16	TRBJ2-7	TGTGCCAGCCTTGGGGGGGCGGGACGGAAAATCTACGAGCAGTACTTC	CASLGGAGRKIYEQYF
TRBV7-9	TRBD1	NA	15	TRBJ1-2	TGTGCCAGCAGCCCTCCGGGACAGCGGGCCGATGGCTACACCTTC	CASSPPGQRADGYTF
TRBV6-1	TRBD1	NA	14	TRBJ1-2	TGTGCCAGCAGTGAACAGGGACAGCGCTATGGCTACACCTTC	CASSEQGQRYGYTF
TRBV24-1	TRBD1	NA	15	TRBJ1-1	TGTGCCACCTCGGAAGCAGGGGGCAGGGTCACTGAAGCTTTCTTT	CATSEAGGRVTEAFF
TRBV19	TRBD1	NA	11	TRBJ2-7	TGTGCCAGTAGTGACAGGGAGAAGCAGTACTTC	CASSDREKQYF
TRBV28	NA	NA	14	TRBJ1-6	TGTGCCAGCAATCCGACAGACCAAAATTCACCCCTCCACTTT	CASNPTDQNSPLHF
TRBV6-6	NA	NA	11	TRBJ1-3	TGTGCCAGCAGAATTCGGAACACCATATATTTT	CASRIRNTIYF
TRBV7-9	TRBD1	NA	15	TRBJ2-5	TGTGCCAGCAGCTTGGGACAGGGACTGATAGAGACCCAGTACTTC	CASSLGQGLIETQYF
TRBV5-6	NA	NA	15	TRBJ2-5	TGTGCCAGCAGCTTCGGGTCAGGGGGGTTTGAGACCCAGTACTTC	CASSFGSGGFETQYF
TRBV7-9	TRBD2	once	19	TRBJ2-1	TGTGCCAGCATGCCGGGACTAGCGGTTTTCACAAGCTCCTACAATGAGCAGTTCTTC	CASMPGLAVFTSSYNEQFF
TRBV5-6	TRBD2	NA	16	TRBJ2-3	TGTGCCAGCAGCCACCGTAGCGGGGCTAGCACAGATACGCAGTATTTT	CASSHRSGASTDTQYF
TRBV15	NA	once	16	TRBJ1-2	TGTGCCACCAGCAGAGATCCTCAGGGGTCCTACTATGGCTACACCTTC	CATSRDPQGSYYGYTF
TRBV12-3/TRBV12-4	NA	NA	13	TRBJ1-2	TGTGCCAGCAGTTTAGCGGCGGGGGCTGGCTACACCTTC	CASSLAAGAGYTF